This TCR beta chain was profiled in a study of tumor-infiltrating lymphocytes in primary liver carcinoma. Co-extraction of both nucleic acids (RNA and DNA) used roughly 19-33 mg of unsorted bulk tissue. At sampling, these chronic HBV carriers had received no treatment. All tumor samples contained more than 90% viable tumor cells. The CDR3 spans 14 residues. Germline V gives CDR1 LGHNA, CDR2 YNFKEQ. V lost 4 bases, J lost 4 bases, and 11 bases lay in between. cDNA specific to TCR beta was made from roughly 500 ng of total RNA, with a constant-region primer employed for priming. TCR beta libraries came from three nested multiplex PCR rounds using slightly modified ARM-PCR. Rounds one and two of PCR, each of roughly 10 cycles, were primed with TRBV1-TRBV30 forward primers and a C-beta reverse primer. From the multiplex PCR reads, TCRdb called clonotypes with MiXCR, one entry per CDR3 protein. The sample contains about 97,000 distinct CDR3 sequences, about 70% of which appear only once.

The TCR was taken from a woman in her sixties with primary liver carcinoma and hepatitis B virus infection. The rearrangement joins TRBV4-2 to TRBJ2-1; TRBD2 might be the D (7 bases). Sequenced sample: liver tumor tissue from sampling region 2. The subset: tumor region T2, inferior pole. The CDR3 spells CASSRGGSYNEQFF. CDR3 DNA sequence: TGTGCCAGCAGCCGGGGGGGCTCTTACAATGAGCAGTTCTTC.